This T cell receptor beta chain appears in the sequencing data of a study of T cell responses to AZD1222 COVID-19 vaccine. Findings and limits, study-wide: Mostly white British, mostly female donors; authors suggested clonal diversity may be underestimated. Baseline antibody screening turned up just a handful of seropositive AZD1222 recipients. Spike regions recognized by vaccine-associated CD4 TCRs spanned the protein, led by 160-218 and 743-854.

Sequencing used immunoSEQ multiplex PCR; TCRdb keeps in-frame clones, though not all of them. The profile shows 100,000 to 120,000 clones, roughly 89% of them singletons. J gave up 2 bases and V 6 bases, and 15 bases lay outside the gene matches. CDR1 and CDR2 from the germline V gene are MNHEY and SVGEGT. This CDR3 region has 18 residues. As concerns this clone: The antigen remains undetermined.

This chain connects TRBV6-2 or TRBV6-3 to TRBJ2-2; 7 bases line up with TRBD1. This receptor was obtained from an adult who received the AZD1222 COVID-19 vaccine. This sample comprised peripheral blood, obtained 28 days after the second AZD1222 dose. The CDR3, as DNA: TGTGCCAGCAGCAGAAGGACCGGGACAGCTTCAAACACCGGGGAGCTGTTTTTT. This encodes CASSRRTGTASNTGELFF.